A selection of T cell receptor beta chains follows, all from one sample in a study of graft-versus-host responses after intestinal transplantation. Sequencing used immunoSEQ multiplex PCR; TCRdb keeps in-frame clones, though not all of them. The sample yields 43,000 or so clones, roughly 94% seen once. This sample comprised PBMCs, obtained more than 310 days after intestinal transplant. These receptors came from a human patient who received an intestinal transplant, so some T cells may come from the graft donor. The conserved cysteine and the conserved F or W are not part of the CDR3 here. The D gene is left open where the match is weak.

>TRBD2|TRBV13|12|TRBJ2-7
ASSLRLAGDEQY
>-|TRBV11-3|13|TRBJ2-7
ASSLDSGSIYEQY
>-|TRBV6-4|12|TRBJ2-3
ASSQTPFGDTQY
>-|TRBV27|13|TRBJ1-6
ASSLLSWGGSPLH
>-|TRBV29-1|10|TRBJ1-1
STGTWDTEAF
>-|TRBV9|13|TRBJ2-1
ASSVGVSSYNEQF
>TRBD2|TRBV7-6|13|TRBJ2-7
ASSSTLAGGHEQY
>TRBD1|TRBV7-9|13|-
ASSLVGQGPYEQY
>-|TRBV6-6|14|TRBJ2-3
ASSYSMSGGSDTQY
>-|TRBV12-5|18|TRBJ1-5
ASGLIRTISGGDSNQPQH
>-|TRBV7-6|12|TRBJ1-1
ASSPGQLNTEAF
>TRBD2|TRBV4-1|14|TRBJ2-1
ASSQDRSGRGNEQF
>TRBD1|TRBV6-5|13|TRBJ1-3
ASRAQGASGNTIY
>-|TRBV19|13|TRBJ1-4
ASSPGLATNEKLF
>-|TRBV6-6|13|TRBJ1-2
ASSFFREDSYGYT
>-|TRBV6-1|11|TRBJ2-5
ASTRTVQETQY
>TRBD2|TRBV29-1|19|TRBJ2-1
SVEVGLALAGGPMQYNEQF
>TRBD1|TRBV18|16|TRBJ2-6
ASSPQPISGTVKPVLT
>TRBD1|TRBV5-1|13|TRBJ1-2
ASSVGDRASEGYT
>TRBD2|TRBV5-1|13|TRBJ2-1
ASSMSSGSRNEQF
>-|TRBV2|11|TRBJ2-1
ASSEVPYNEQF
>TRBD2|TRBV28|15|TRBJ2-2
ASSFTAGTSVTGELF
>-|TRBV5-6|14|TRBJ2-6
ASIVSQDSGANVLT
>-|TRBV6-5|13|TRBJ1-2
ASSYSMGESYGYT
>TRBD2|TRBV30|13|TRBJ2-3
AWSKGLSSTDTQY
>-|TRBV9|13|TRBJ2-6
ASSVGGLGANVLT
>-|TRBV6-1|10|TRBJ1-2
ASAWGSYGYT
>-|TRBV6-5|12|TRBJ2-2
ASSSVGATGELF